Below, 5 T cell receptor beta chains from the same sample are listed, as sequenced in a study of blood T cell repertoires in COVID-19. Repertoires were generated with immunoSEQ multiplex PCR, while TCRdb's copy carries only in-frame clones and drops some. The sample gives 250,000 or so clones, about 88% of which show up once; around 1.8% is in the top ten. The specimen was peripheral blood. These receptors all come from a man under 40 with active or convalescent COVID-19.

The V gene is TRBV6-6, the J gene TRBJ1-1; 8 positions agree with TRBD1. CDR3 length: 15 amino acids. Losses at the gene ends were 0 bases for V and 5 bases for J; bases not matched to a gene: 5. From germline, CDR1 is MNHNY and CDR2 SVGAGI (reference sequence). The CDR3 reads CASSYSGQGSTEAFF. The CDR3 bases are TGTGCCAGCAGTTACTCCGGACAGGGAAGTACTGAAGCTTTCTTT.

The chain is built from TRBV7-9 and TRBJ1-4; unclear D gene. CDR1 is SEHNR and CDR2 is FQNEAQ in the germline V gene (reference sequence). The V end lost 5 bases, the J end lost 8 bases, and 18 bases lay between the germline ends. The CDR3 has 15 residues. The CDR3 is CASSILPDSGEKLFF. The CDR3 region has the DNA TGTGCCAGCAGCATACTCCCGGACTCGGGCGAAAAACTGTTTTTT.

This chain uses TRBV25-1 with TRBJ2-1; 9 nucleotides align to TRBD2. J lost 1 base, V lost 6 bases, and 10 bases had no gene match. The CDR3 covers 17 residues. Germline V lookup: CDR1 MGHDK, CDR2 SYGVNS. As DNA, the CDR3 is TGTGCCAGCAGAGGAGGAGATAGCGGGGGTTCCTACAATGAGCAGTTCTTC. As protein: CASRGGDSGGSYNEQFF. The full variable domain, rest sourced from reference TRBV25-1 and TRBJ2-1, is EADIYQTPRYLVIGTGKKITLECSQTMGHDKMYWYQQDPGMELHLIHYSYGVNSTEKGDLSSESTVSRIRTEHFPLTLESARPSHTSQYLCASRGGDSGGSYNEQFFGPGTRLTVL.

The genes are TRBV7-2 and TRBJ1-1, with D unclear. Trimming pared 1 base from V and 2 bases from J, leaving 5 bases between. Germline CDR1 reads SGHTA; CDR2 reads FQGNSA. The CDR3 runs 13 residues. The CDR3 loop is CASSLGHNTEAFF. The CDR3 nucleotides read TGTGCCAGCAGCTTAGGACATAACACTGAAGCTTTCTTT.

The chain is built from TRBV12-3 or TRBV12-4 and TRBJ1-1; D is uncertain. The CDR3 length is 13 residues. Between the trimmed V and J ends, which lost 3 bases and 0 bases, there was a span of 5 bases. The CDR3 protein is CASSFQLNTEAFF. CDR3 DNA sequence: TGTGCCAGCAGTTTTCAGTTGAACACTGAAGCTTTCTTT.